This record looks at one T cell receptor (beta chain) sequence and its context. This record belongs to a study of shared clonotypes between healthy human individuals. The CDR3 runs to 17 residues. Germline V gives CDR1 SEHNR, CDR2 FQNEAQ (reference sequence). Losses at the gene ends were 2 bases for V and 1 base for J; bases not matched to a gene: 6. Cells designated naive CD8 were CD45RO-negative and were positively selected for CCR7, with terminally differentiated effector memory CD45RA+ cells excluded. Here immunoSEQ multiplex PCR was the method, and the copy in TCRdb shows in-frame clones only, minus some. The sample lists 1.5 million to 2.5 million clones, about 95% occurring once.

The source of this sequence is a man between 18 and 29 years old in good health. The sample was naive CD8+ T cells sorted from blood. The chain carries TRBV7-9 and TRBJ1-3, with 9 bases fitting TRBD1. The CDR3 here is CASSLPPGQGSGNTIYF. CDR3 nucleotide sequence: TGTGCCAGCAGCTTACCTCCGGGACAGGGTTCTGGAAACACCATATATTTT.